This TCR beta chain was sequenced for a study of blood T cell repertoires in COVID-19. Assay used: immunoSEQ multiplex PCR; TCRdb lists only in-frame clones, some missing. The sample lists approximately 140,000 clones; around nine tenths were seen once. The CDR3 spans 12 residues. The V gene lost 5 bases and the J gene lost 8 bases, with 12 bases spanning the gap. Germline CDR1 and CDR2: MNHEY and SVGEGT. The sample consisted of peripheral blood. The TCR originated in a man aged 60 to 69 with active or convalescent COVID-19. The V and J genes are TRBV6-2 or TRBV6-3 and TRBJ1-1; a weak D match, TRBD1 (5 bases). The CDR3 DNA sequence: TGTGCCAGCAGTCCGGGCGGGGCAGAAGCTTTCTTT. As protein: CASSPGGAEAFF.